This T cell receptor beta chain is drawn from a study of T cell responses to AZD1222 COVID-19 vaccine. This clone was counted between two and nine times. This CDR3 has 15 amino acids. V was clipped by 5 bases and J by 8 bases; unmatched bases: 6. The germline V gene has CDR1 SGHTA and CDR2 FQGNSA. Assay used: immunoSEQ multiplex PCR; TCRdb lists only in-frame clones, some missing. This table has around 150,000 clones, 85% to 95% appearing once. The chain has TRBV7-2 and TRBJ2-1, with TRBD2 matching over 13 bases. The receptor was derived from an adult who received the AZD1222 COVID-19 vaccine. The specimen was peripheral blood, collected 28 days after the second AZD1222 dose. CDR3 sequence: CASSPWTSGSYEQFF. Written as DNA, the CDR3 is TGTGCCAGCAGCCCCTGGACTAGCGGGAGCTATGAGCAGTTCTTC. The whole variable domain, filled in from reference TRBV7-2 and TRBJ2-1, reads GAGVSQSPSNKVTEKGKDVELRCDPISGHTALYWYRQSLGQGLEFLIYFQGNSAPDKSGLPSDRFSAERTGGSVSTLTIQRTQQEDSAVYLCASSPWTSGSYEQFFGPGTRLTVL.